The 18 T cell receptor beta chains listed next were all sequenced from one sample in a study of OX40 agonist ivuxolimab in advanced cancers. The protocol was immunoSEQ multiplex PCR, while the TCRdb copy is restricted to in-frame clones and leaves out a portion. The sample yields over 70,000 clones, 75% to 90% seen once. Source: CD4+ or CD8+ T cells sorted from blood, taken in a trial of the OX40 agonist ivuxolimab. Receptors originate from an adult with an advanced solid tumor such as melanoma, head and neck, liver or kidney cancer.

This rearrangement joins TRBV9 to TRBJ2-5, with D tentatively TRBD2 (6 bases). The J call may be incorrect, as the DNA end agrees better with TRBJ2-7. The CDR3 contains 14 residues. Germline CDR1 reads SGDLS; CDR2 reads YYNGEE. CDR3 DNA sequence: TGTGCCAGCAGCACTAGCCCTAACTCCTACGAGCAGTACTTC. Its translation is CASSTSPNSYEQYF.

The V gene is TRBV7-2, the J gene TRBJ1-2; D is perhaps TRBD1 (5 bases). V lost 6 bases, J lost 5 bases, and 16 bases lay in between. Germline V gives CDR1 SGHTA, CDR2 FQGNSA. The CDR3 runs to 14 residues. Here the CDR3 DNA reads TGTGCCAGCAGTACTACAGGCCCTTCTTATGGCTACACCTTC. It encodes CASSTTGPSYGYTF.

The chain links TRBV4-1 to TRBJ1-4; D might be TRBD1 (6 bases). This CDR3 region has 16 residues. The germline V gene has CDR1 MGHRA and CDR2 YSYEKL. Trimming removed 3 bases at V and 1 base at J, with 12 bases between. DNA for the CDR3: TGCGCCAGCAGCCACGCCGAGGGGGGAACTAATGAAAAACTGTTTTTT. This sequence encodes CASSHAEGGTNEKLFF.

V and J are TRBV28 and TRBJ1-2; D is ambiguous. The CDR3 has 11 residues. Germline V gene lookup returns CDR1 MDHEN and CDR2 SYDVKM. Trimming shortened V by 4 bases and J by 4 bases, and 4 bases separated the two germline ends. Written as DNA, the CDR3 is TGTGCCAGCAGTTCGTTCTATGGCTACACCTTC. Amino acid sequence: CASSSFYGYTF.

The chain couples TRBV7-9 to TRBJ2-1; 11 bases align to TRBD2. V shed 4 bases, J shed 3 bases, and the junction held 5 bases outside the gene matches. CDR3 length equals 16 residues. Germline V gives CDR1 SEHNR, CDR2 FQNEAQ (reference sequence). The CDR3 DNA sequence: TGTGCCAGCAGCTCTTTCCTAGCGGGAGGCTACAATGAGCAGTTCTTC. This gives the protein CASSSFLAGGYNEQFF. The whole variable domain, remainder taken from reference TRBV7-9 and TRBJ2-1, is DTGVSQNPRHKITKRGQNVTFRCDPISEHNRLYWYRQTLGQGPEFLTYFQNEAQLEKSRLLSDRFSAERPKGSFSTLEIQRTEQGDSAMYLCASSSFLAGGYNEQFFGPGTRLTVL.

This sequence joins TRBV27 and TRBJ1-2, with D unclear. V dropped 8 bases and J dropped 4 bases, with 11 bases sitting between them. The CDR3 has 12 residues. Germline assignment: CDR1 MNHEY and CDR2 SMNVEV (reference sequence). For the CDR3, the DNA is TGTGCCAGCGGGTTGCCCTCCTATGGCTACACCTTC. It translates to CASGLPSYGYTF.

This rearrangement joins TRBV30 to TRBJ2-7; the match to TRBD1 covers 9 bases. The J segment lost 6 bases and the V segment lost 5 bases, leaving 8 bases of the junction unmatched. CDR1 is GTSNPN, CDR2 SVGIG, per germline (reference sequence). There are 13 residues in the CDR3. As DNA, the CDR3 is TGTGCCTGGGCGACAGGGGGGCAAACCGAGCAGTACTTC. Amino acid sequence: CAWATGGQTEQYF.

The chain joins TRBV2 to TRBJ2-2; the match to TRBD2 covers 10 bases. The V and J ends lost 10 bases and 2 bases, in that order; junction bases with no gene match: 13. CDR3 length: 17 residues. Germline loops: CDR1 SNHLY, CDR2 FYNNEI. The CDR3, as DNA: TGTGCCACCCTAAGGAGTCTAGCGGGAGAAAACACCGGGGAGCTGTTTTTT. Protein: CATLRSLAGENTGELFF. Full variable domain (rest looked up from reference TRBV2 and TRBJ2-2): EPEVTQTPSHQVTQMGQEVILRCVPISNHLYFYWYRQILGQKVEFLVSFYNNEISEKSEIFDDQFSVERPDGSNFTLKIRSTKLEDSAMYFCATLRSLAGENTGELFFGEGSRLTVL.

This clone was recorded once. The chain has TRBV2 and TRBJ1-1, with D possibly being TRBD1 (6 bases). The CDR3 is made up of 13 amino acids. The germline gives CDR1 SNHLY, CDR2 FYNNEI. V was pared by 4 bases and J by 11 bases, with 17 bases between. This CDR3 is CASSGGQEFVAFF. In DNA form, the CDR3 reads TGTGCCAGCAGTGGGGGGCAGGAATTCGTGGCTTTCTTT.

Written as DNA, the CDR3 is TGTGCCAGCAGCTTAGGCGGGGCCGGAGGGACCCAGTACTTC. This gives the protein CASSLGGAGGTQYF. V and J are TRBV11-2 and TRBJ2-5, with a weak D call TRBD2 (6 bases). Germline V gene sequence: CDR1 SGHAT, CDR2 FQNNGV. Trimming stripped 1 base from V and 7 bases from J, with 13 bases between. The CDR3 has 14 amino acids.

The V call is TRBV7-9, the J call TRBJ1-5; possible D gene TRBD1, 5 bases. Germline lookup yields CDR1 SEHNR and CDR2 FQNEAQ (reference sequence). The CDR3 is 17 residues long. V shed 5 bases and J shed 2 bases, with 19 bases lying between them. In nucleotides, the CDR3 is TGTGCCAGCAGCCATGCAATGGGCAGGGAAGGCAATCAGCCCCAGCATTTT. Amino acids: CASSHAMGREGNQPQHF.

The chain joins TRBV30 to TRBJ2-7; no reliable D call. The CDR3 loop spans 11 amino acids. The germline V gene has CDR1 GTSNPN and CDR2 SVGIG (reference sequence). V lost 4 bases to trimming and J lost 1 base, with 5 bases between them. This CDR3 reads CAWKASYEQYF. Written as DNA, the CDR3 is TGTGCCTGGAAGGCATCCTACGAGCAGTACTTC.

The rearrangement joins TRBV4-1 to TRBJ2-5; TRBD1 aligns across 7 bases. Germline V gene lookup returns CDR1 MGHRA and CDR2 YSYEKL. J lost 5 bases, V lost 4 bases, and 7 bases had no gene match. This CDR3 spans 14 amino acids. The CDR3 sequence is CASSLTGDEETQYF. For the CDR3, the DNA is TGCGCCAGCAGCCTCACAGGGGACGAGGAGACCCAGTACTTC.

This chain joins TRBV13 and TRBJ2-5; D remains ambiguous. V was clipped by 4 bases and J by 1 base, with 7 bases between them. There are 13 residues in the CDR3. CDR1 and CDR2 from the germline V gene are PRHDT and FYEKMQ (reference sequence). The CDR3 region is CASSSRTQETQYF. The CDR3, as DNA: TGTGCCAGCAGCTCCAGGACCCAAGAGACCCAGTACTTC.

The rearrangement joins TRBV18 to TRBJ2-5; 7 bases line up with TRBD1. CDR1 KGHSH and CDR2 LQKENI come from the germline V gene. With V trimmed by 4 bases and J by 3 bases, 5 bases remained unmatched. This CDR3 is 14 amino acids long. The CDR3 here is CASSLSGQKETQYF. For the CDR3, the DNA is TGTGCCAGCTCACTATCGGGACAGAAAGAGACCCAGTACTTC.

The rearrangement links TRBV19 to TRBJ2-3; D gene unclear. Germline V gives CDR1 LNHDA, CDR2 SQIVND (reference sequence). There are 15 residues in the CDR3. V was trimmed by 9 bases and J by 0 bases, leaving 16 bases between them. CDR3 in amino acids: CASSELGSSTDTQYF. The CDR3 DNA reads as TGTGCCAGCTCAGAACTCGGGTCTAGCACAGATACGCAGTATTTT.

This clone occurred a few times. CDR3 region: CASSESRDDYGYTF. The CDR3 DNA reads as TGCGCCAGCAGTGAGTCAAGGGACGACTATGGCTACACCTTC. The V call is TRBV10-2, the J call TRBJ1-2; a weak D match, TRBD1 (5 bases). The CDR3 covers 14 residues. The ends were cut back, 0 bases at V and 3 bases at J, with 8 bases in the middle. Germline loops: CDR1 WSHSY, CDR2 SAAADI.

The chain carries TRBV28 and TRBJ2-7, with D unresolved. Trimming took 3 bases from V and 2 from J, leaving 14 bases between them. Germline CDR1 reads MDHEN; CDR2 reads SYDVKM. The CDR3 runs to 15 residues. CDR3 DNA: TGTGCCAGCAGTTTTCGAGTTATTCCGCCCTACGAGCAGTACTTC. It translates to CASSFRVIPPYEQYF.